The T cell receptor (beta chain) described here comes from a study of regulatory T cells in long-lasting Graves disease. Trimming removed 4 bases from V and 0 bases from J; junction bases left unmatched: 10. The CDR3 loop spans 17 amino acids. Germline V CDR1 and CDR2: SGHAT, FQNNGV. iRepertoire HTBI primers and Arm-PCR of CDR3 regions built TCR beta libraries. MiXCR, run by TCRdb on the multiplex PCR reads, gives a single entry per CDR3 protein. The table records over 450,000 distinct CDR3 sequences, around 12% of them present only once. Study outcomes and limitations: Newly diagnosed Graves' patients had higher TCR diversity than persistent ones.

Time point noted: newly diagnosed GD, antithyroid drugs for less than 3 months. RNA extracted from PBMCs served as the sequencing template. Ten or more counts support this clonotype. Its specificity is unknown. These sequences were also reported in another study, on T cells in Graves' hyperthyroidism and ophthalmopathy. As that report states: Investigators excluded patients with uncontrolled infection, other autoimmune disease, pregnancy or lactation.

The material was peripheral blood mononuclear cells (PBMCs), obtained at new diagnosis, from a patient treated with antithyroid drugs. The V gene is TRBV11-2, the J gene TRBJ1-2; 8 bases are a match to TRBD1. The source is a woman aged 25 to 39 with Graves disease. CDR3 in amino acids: CASSSPYRDRSNYGYTF. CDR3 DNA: TGTGCCAGCAGCTCCCCCTACCGGGACAGGTCTAACTATGGCTACACCTTC.